This T cell receptor (beta chain) came from a study of neurological immune-mediated disorders. This clonotype was seen ten or more times. Via MiXCR, TCRdb re-called the 5' RACE reads, giving one row per CDR3 protein. The data contain tens of thousands of distinct CDR3 sequences, approximately 4.3% of them seen just once; the ten biggest clones take up 4.5% to 6%. As for time point: longitudinal time-point 3. The unsorted libraries originated from 2 million PBMCs kept at -80 C. CDR1 ENHRY and CDR2 SYGVKD come from the germline V gene. The CDR3 loop spans 14 amino acids. The ends lost 5 bases at V and 5 bases at J; junction bases unmatched: 8.

The receptor was derived from a woman aged 55-75 years with multiple sclerosis. This chain connects TRBV10-3 to TRBJ2-7, with 8 bases lining up with TRBD1. Sequences were obtained from PBMCs. The CDR3 spells CAISRQGRNNEQYF. CDR3 coding DNA: TGTGCCATCAGTCGACAGGGGCGAAACAACGAGCAGTACTTC.